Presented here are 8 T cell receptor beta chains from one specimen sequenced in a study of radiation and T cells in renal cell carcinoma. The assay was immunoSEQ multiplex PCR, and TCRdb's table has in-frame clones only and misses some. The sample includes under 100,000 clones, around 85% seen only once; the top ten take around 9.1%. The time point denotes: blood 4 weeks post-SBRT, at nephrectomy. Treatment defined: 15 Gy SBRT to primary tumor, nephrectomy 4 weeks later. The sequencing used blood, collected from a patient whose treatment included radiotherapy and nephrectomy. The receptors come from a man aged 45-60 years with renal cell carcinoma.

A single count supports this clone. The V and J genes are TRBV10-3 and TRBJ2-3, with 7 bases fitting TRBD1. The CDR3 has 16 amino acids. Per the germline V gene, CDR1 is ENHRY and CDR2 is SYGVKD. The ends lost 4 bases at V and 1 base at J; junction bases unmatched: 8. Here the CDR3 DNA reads TGTGCCATCAGTGGCCAGGGGGTTTGGGGCACAGATACGCAGTATTTT. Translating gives CAISGQGVWGTDTQYF.

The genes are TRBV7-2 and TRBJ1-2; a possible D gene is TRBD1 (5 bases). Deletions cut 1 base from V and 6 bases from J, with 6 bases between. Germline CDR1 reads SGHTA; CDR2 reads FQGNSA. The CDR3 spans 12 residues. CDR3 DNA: TGTGCCAGCAGCTTAGGGGGGGATGGCTACACCTTC. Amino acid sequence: CASSLGGDGYTF.

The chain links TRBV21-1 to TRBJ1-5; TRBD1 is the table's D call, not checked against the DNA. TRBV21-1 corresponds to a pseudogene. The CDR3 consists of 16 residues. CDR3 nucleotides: TGTGCCAGCAGCCCAACCAGGGGTTTAAGCAATCAGCCCCAGCATTTT. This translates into CASSPTRGLSNQPQHF.

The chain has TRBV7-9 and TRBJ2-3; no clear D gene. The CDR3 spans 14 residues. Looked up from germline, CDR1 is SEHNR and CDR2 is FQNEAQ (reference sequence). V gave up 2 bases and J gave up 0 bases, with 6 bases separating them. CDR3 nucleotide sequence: TGTGCCAGCAGCTTATCAACTAGCACAGATACGCAGTATTTT. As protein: CASSLSTSTDTQYF.

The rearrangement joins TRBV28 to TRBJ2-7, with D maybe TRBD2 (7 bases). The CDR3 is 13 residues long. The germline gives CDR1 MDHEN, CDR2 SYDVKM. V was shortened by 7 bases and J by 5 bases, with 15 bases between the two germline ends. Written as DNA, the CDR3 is TGTGCCAGCAAGAGGGGGGGGGCCCACGAGCAGTACTTC. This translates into CASKRGGAHEQYF.

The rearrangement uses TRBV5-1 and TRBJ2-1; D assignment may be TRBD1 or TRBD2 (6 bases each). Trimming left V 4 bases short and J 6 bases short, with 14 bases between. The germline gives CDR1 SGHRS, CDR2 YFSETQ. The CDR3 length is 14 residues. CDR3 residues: CASSVRGPGNEQFF. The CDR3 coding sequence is TGCGCCAGCAGCGTTCGGGGGCCGGGCAATGAGCAGTTCTTC.

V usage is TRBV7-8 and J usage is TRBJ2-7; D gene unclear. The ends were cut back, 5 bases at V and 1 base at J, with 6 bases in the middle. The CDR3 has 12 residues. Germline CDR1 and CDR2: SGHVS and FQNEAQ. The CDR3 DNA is TGTGCCAGCAGCCCCACTTCCTACGAGCAGTACTTC. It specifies CASSPTSYEQYF.

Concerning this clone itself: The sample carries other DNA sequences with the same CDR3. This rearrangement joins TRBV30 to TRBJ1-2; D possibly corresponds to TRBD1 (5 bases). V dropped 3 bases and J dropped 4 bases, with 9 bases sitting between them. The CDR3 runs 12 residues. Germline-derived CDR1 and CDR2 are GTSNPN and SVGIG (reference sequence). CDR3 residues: CAWSRGGYGYTF. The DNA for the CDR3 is TGTGCCTGGAGCCGGGGGGGCTATGGCTACACCTTC. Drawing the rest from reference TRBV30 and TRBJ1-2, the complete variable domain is SQTIHQWPATLVQPVGSPLSLECTVEGTSNPNLYWYRQAAGRGLQLLFYSVGIGQISSEVPQNLSASRPQDRQFILSSKKLLLSDSGFYLCAWSRGGYGYTFGSGTRLTVV.